Presented here are 22 T cell receptor beta chains from one specimen sequenced in a study of T cell responses to AZD1222 COVID-19 vaccine (dated by TCRdb to the early 2020s). Libraries were constructed by the immunoSEQ multiplex PCR assay. TCRdb obtained this table from immuneACCESS and retained in-frame rearrangements with V and J assigned. These tables miss some clones; where compared with another copy, unresolved V genes account for less than half of the shortfall, and the remainder is unexplained. In this sample the table shows roughly 200,000 clones, 85% to 95% of which occur a single time. The ten largest clones represent about 1% of the sample. Sample time point, as interpreted from the label and publication: about 28 days (+/-7) after the second vaccine dose. Taken with the paper, the label for treatment or condition translates to: meningococcal conjugate vaccine given as trial control. Sequences were derived from peripheral blood, sampled 28 days after the second dose of the MenACWY control vaccine. Every receptor here comes from an adult who received the MenACWY meningococcal vaccine as a control.

The chain employs TRBV11-2 and TRBJ1-2; 7 bases are shared with TRBD1. The CDR3 runs to 15 residues. CDR1 is SGHAT, CDR2 FQNNGV, per germline. V shed 4 bases, J shed 4 bases, and the junction held 9 bases outside the gene matches. The DNA of the CDR3 is TGTGCCAGCAGCTGGAACCGGGACAGTCTCTATGGCTACACCTTC. Translated, it gives CASSWNRDSLYGYTF.

V gene TRBV2 combines with J gene TRBJ2-5; TRBD2 agrees at 9 bases. Germline CDR1 is SNHLY and CDR2 is FYNNEI. V gave up 6 bases and J gave up 2 bases; unmatched junction bases: 4. CDR3 size: 14 residues. The CDR3 here is CASRDSGGQETQYF. In DNA form, the CDR3 reads TGTGCCAGCAGAGATAGCGGGGGACAAGAGACCCAGTACTTC. Full variable domain (remainder filled in from reference TRBV2 and TRBJ2-5): EPEVTQTPSHQVTQMGQEVILRCVPISNHLYFYWYRQILGQKVEFLVSFYNNEISEKSEIFDDQFSVERPDGSNFTLKIRSTKLEDSAMYFCASRDSGGQETQYFGPGTRLLVL.

The rearrangement joins TRBV30 to TRBJ2-5; D possibly corresponds to TRBD2 (6 bases). This CDR3 comprises 14 residues. The germline CDR1 and CDR2 sequences are GTSNPN and SVGIG (reference sequence). V was trimmed by 5 bases and J by 4 bases, leaving 17 bases between them. CDR3 in amino acids: CAWGAGLGRETQYF. CDR3 coding DNA: TGTGCCTGGGGTGCGGGGTTGGGGCGAGAGACCCAGTACTTC.

This chain joins TRBV29-1 and TRBJ2-5; D assignment may be TRBD1 or TRBD2 (5 bases each). Between the trimmed V and J ends, which lost 8 bases and 5 bases, there was a span of 12 bases. Germline lookup yields CDR1 SQVTM and CDR2 ANQGSEA. This CDR3 is built from 11 residues. CDR3: CSCRWGETQYF. CDR3 nucleotide sequence: TGCAGCTGTAGGTGGGGGGAGACCCAGTACTTC.

The chain uses TRBV7-3 and TRBJ1-1; 11 bases are shared with TRBD1. The CDR3 extends over 15 amino acids. V lost 5 bases and J lost 3; bases outside the gene matches: 5. Germline CDR1 reads SGHTA; CDR2 reads FQGTGA. CDR3 bases: TGTGCCAGCAGCCCGAGGGACAGGGGGGACACTGAAGCTTTCTTT. As protein: CASSPRDRGDTEAFF. Combining the CDR3 with reference TRBV7-3 and TRBJ1-1 gives the whole variable domain GAGVSQTPSNKVTEKGKYVELRCDPISGHTALYWYRQSLGQGPEFLIYFQGTGAADDSGLPNDRFFAVRPEGSVSTLKIQRTERGDSAVYLCASSPRDRGDTEAFFGQGTRLTVV.

The rearrangement links TRBV27 to TRBJ1-5; tentative D call: TRBD1 (6 bases). The V end was cut by 3 bases, the J end by 2 bases, with 14 bases between. Per germline, CDR1 MNHEY and CDR2 SMNVEV (reference sequence). This CDR3 spans 16 amino acids. For the CDR3, the DNA is TGTGCCAGCAGTTTCTTGGGGGCGGGTGGCAATCAGCCCCAGCATTTT. It encodes CASSFLGAGGNQPQHF.

The CDR3 is CASRSTGARETQYF. CDR3 bases: TGTGCCAGCAGATCAACAGGGGCCCGGGAGACCCAGTACTTC. V gene TRBV27 combines with J gene TRBJ2-5; 7 nucleotides line up with TRBD1. Trimming at V came to 6 bases and at J to 5 bases, leaving 9 bases not matched to a gene. Germline values: CDR1 MNHEY, CDR2 SMNVEV (reference sequence). The CDR3 is 14 residues long.

V and J are TRBV19 and TRBJ2-3; no definite D call. V was cut by 2 bases and J by 4 bases, with 10 bases left in between. CDR1 and CDR2 from the germline V gene are LNHDA and SQIVND (reference sequence). The CDR3 runs to 14 residues. CDR3 residues: CASSINLRSDTQYF. In DNA, the CDR3 is TGTGCCAGTAGTATAAACCTGAGGTCAGATACGCAGTATTTT.

CDR3 in DNA: TGTGCCTGGTCACGAGGACAGGGCGGGAAACTGTTTTTT. This gives the protein CAWSRGQGGKLFF. The chain carries TRBV30 and TRBJ1-4; 8 nucleotides align to TRBD1. The CDR3 contains 13 residues. Germline assignment: CDR1 GTSNPN and CDR2 SVGIG (reference sequence). With V trimmed by 5 bases and J by 11 bases, 10 bases remained unmatched.

The rearrangement links TRBV5-6 to TRBJ1-4, with TRBD1 matching over 8 bases. J gave up 8 bases and V 3 bases, and 12 bases lay outside the gene matches. This CDR3 spans 16 amino acids. Germline V gene data show CDR1 as SGHDT and CDR2 as YYEEEE. The CDR3 sequence: CASSWAGGGLGEKLFF. In nucleotides, the CDR3 is TGTGCCAGCAGCTGGGCAGGGGGCGGCCTGGGAGAAAAACTGTTTTTT.

The chain combines TRBV19 with TRBJ1-5, with D perhaps TRBD1 (5 bases). The CDR3 contains 14 residues. V gave up 5 bases and J gave up 5 bases, with 13 bases separating them. CDR1 LNHDA and CDR2 SQIVND come from the germline V gene (reference sequence). CDR3 residues: CASSSAGTDQPQHF. Here the CDR3 DNA reads TGTGCCAGTAGTTCCGCAGGGACGGATCAGCCCCAGCATTTT.

This chain joins TRBV7-9 and TRBJ2-3; D perhaps matches TRBD2 (6 bases). The CDR3 runs to 14 residues. Germline CDR1 SEHNR, CDR2 FQNEAQ (reference sequence). The V end was cut by 5 bases, the J end by 3 bases, with 12 bases between. The CDR3 DNA sequence: TGTGCCAGCAGCCAATGGGACTTAACAGATACGCAGTATTTT. This codes for CASSQWDLTDTQYF.

V is TRBV6-1 and J is TRBJ2-1; D is possibly TRBD2 (6 bases). V was trimmed by 0 bases and J by 5 bases, leaving 11 bases between them. Per the germline V gene, CDR1 is MNHNS and CDR2 is SASEGT. CDR3 size: 15 residues. The CDR3 region has the DNA TGTGCCAGCAGTGAAGCCCCTATAGCGGACAATGAGCAGTTCTTC. Translating gives CASSEAPIADNEQFF.

This clone was seen only once. The chain is built from TRBV6-2 or TRBV6-3 and TRBJ1-1; no clear D gene. The CDR3 length is 14 residues. Germline CDR1 reads MNHEY; CDR2 reads SVGEGT. Trimming took off 6 bases at V and 4 bases at J, with 15 bases between the two ends. The DNA of the CDR3 is TGTGCCAGCAGCCGGGCCGGGTCTGGCACTGAAGCTTTCTTT. This encodes CASSRAGSGTEAFF.

This chain links TRBV12-3 or TRBV12-4 with TRBJ2-5, with D possibly being TRBD2 (7 bases). Trimming took off 5 bases at V and 4 bases at J, with 11 bases between the two ends. The CDR3 is made up of 13 amino acids. Written as DNA, the CDR3 is TGTGCCAGCAGTGGGGGGGCGGGAGAGACCCAGTACTTC. Its protein is CASSGGAGETQYF.

The genes are TRBV19 and TRBJ1-4; D is ambiguous. This CDR3 contains 14 residues. CDR1 is LNHDA and CDR2 is SQIVND in the germline V gene (reference sequence). The V gene lost 5 bases and the J gene lost 2 bases, with 9 bases spanning the gap. CDR3 protein: CASSQERTNEKLFF. CDR3 coding DNA: TGTGCCAGTAGTCAGGAGAGGACTAATGAAAAACTGTTTTTT.

This CDR3 is CASRLGTGNYGYTF. DNA of the CDR3: TGTGCCAGCAGGCTAGGGACAGGGAACTATGGCTACACCTTC. This chain connects TRBV6-5 to TRBJ1-2, with 9 positions matching TRBD1. V lost 6 bases, J lost 2 bases, and 4 bases stayed unmatched. The CDR3 totals 14 residues. Germline V gives CDR1 MNHEY, CDR2 SVGAGI.

V and J are TRBV29-1 and TRBJ2-3, with 8 bases lining up with TRBD1. This CDR3 contains 13 residues. Per germline, CDR1 SQVTM and CDR2 ANQGSEA. V gave up 4 bases and J gave up 3 bases; unmatched junction bases: 3. CDR3 in DNA: TGCAGCGTTGCGAGACAGGGGACAGATACGCAGTATTTT. Its protein is CSVARQGTDTQYF.

This rearrangement joins TRBV7-9 to TRBJ2-2, with D possibly matching TRBD2 (6 bases). Germline CDR1 SEHNR, CDR2 FQNEAQ (reference sequence). V dropped 3 bases and J dropped 9 bases, with 11 bases sitting between them. This CDR3 comprises 13 residues. As DNA, the CDR3 is TGTGCCAGCAGCTTGGCGCGGGGCCGGGAGCTGTTTTTT. It encodes CASSLARGRELFF.

The chain recombines TRBV19 with TRBJ1-1, with 9 bases fitting TRBD1. The V segment lost 6 bases and the J segment 12 bases; nucleotides outside the gene matches: 8. Germline V CDR1 and CDR2: LNHDA, SQIVND (reference sequence). The CDR3 sequence is 12 residues long. CDR3 DNA: TGTGCCAGTAGGGGGGGACAGGGTTGGACTTTCTTT. It yields the protein CASRGGQGWTFF.

The rearrangement uses TRBV6-5 and TRBJ2-5, with 8 bases lining up with TRBD1. From germline, CDR1 is MNHEY and CDR2 SVGAGI. V shed 7 bases, J shed 4 bases, and the junction held 5 bases outside the gene matches. The CDR3 is made up of 13 amino acids. The CDR3 sequence is CASTGQGGETQYF. For the CDR3, the DNA is TGTGCCAGCACCGGACAGGGAGGAGAGACCCAGTACTTC.

The chain has TRBV4-2 and TRBJ2-7; D is uncertain. The CDR3 is 13 residues long. V dropped 1 base and J dropped 1 base, with 5 bases sitting between them. Looked up from germline, CDR1 is LGHNA and CDR2 is YNFKEQ. The CDR3 spells CASSQGVSYEQYF. CDR3 in DNA: TGTGCCAGCAGCCAAGGCGTGTCCTACGAGCAGTACTTC.